The 19 T cell receptor beta chains below come from one sample, sequenced in a study of blood T cells in healthy people across ages. For the second PCR, which ran for about 7 to 11 cycles, a sample-barcoded 5' primer and a J-beta primer mix were used. TCRdb processed the 5' RACE reads anew with MiXCR; each CDR3 protein has one entry. The repertoire holds roughly 800,000 distinct CDR3 sequences, with nearly 60% as singletons. The specimen sequenced was blood. Every receptor here comes from a man younger than 40 in good health.

This clonotype was seen more than once but under ten times. The rearrangement links TRBV3-1 to TRBJ2-1, with 10 positions matching TRBD2. CDR1 and CDR2 from the germline V gene are LGHDT and YNNKEL (reference sequence). V gave up 6 bases and J gave up 2 bases; unmatched junction bases: 7. CDR3 length equals 16 residues. The DNA for the CDR3 is TGTGCCAGCAGTCGGACTAGCGGAGGACCCTACAATGAGCAGTTCTTC. This codes for CASSRTSGGPYNEQFF.

In this sample, this clonotype turned up a few times. The chain carries TRBV12-3 or TRBV12-4 and TRBJ2-7; no reliable D call. V was trimmed by 2 bases and J by 4 bases, leaving 9 bases between them. The CDR3 totals 13 residues. The CDR3 sequence: CASSLRAAYEQYF. Written as DNA, the CDR3 is TGTGCCAGCAGTTTAAGGGCAGCTTACGAGCAGTACTTC.

This clonotype was seen more than once but under ten times. This rearrangement joins TRBV11-1 to TRBJ1-4; D gene uncertain. Germline V gene sequence: CDR1 SGHAT, CDR2 FQDESV (reference sequence). The germline V and J ends were trimmed by 5 bases and 10 bases, with 8 bases remaining between them. This CDR3 region has 11 residues. CDR3 loop: CASSDMGKLFF. CDR3 coding DNA: TGTGCCAGCAGCGATATGGGAAAACTGTTTTTT.

The rearrangement uses TRBV18 and TRBJ2-7; no definite D call. The DNA end lines up better with TRBJ2-5; the J call may be wrong. The V gene's germline CDR1 is KGHSH and CDR2 LQKENI. The CDR3 loop spans 13 amino acids. The CDR3 protein is CASSPTDAETQYF. CDR3 DNA sequence: TGTGCCAGCTCACCCACAGACGCGGAGACCCAGTACTTC.

The rearrangement links TRBV29-1 to TRBJ2-1; D is possibly TRBD2 (5 bases). CDR1 and CDR2 from the germline V gene are SQVTM and ANQGSEA. The V end lost 0 bases, the J end lost 7 bases, and 16 bases lay between the germline ends. This CDR3 region has 15 residues. The CDR3 is CSVEDPLAQMNEQFF. In DNA, the CDR3 is TGCAGCGTTGAAGATCCGTTAGCGCAAATGAATGAGCAGTTCTTC.

The chain is built from TRBV19 and TRBJ1-2, with D unclear. V lost 6 bases, J lost 2 bases, and 16 bases lay in between. Looked up from germline, CDR1 is LNHDA and CDR2 is SQIVND (reference sequence). The CDR3 spans 15 residues. The DNA of the CDR3 is TGTGCCAGTAGGCTACCCACGGCAGGCAACTATGGCTACACCTTC. Amino acids: CASRLPTAGNYGYTF.

This clonotype was counted between two and nine times. The chain joins TRBV9 to TRBJ1-2, with D hard to call. The germline V gene encodes CDR1 SGDLS and CDR2 YYNGEE. This CDR3 has 17 amino acids. Trimming took off 4 bases at V and 2 bases at J, with 21 bases between the two ends. CDR3 residues: CASSPGPFILENYGYTF. CDR3 nucleotide sequence: TGTGCCAGCAGCCCAGGTCCTTTTATCTTGGAGAACTATGGCTACACCTTC. Drawing the rest from reference TRBV9 and TRBJ1-2, the complete variable domain is DSGVTQTPKHLITATGQRVTLRCSPRSGDLSVYWYQQSLDQGLQFLIQYYNGEERAKGNILERFSAQQFPDLHSELNLSSLELGDSALYFCASSPGPFILENYGYTFGSGTRLTVV.

The rearrangement uses TRBV5-1 and TRBJ2-1, with 7 nucleotides matching TRBD1. Germline-derived CDR1 and CDR2 are SGHRS and YFSETQ. This CDR3 is 13 amino acids long. Unmatched junction bases numbered 6, after V lost 0 bases and J lost 12 bases. The CDR3 region is CASSLELTGVQFF. CDR3 nucleotides: TGCGCCAGCAGCTTGGAACTTACAGGGGTGCAGTTCTTC.

To note about this clonotype: A clone one base away is much larger, so this may be a read error. V usage is TRBV7-2 and J usage is TRBJ2-4; D call uncertain. The J call may not be correct, given that the DNA end is closer to TRBJ2-7. Germline V gives CDR1 SGHTA, CDR2 FQGNSA. The CDR3 sequence is 14 residues long. The CDR3 loop is CAGSFNPRSNEQYF. The DNA of the CDR3 is TGTGCCGGCAGCTTTAATCCGCGTTCCAACGAGCAGTACTTC.

The J gene is TRBJ2-5, the V gene TRBV7-6, with 11 bases that match TRBD1. The CDR3 runs to 17 residues. The germline V gene has CDR1 SGHVS and CDR2 FNYEAQ. V trimming: 8 bases; J trimming: 5 bases; junction bases outside the gene matches: 16. The CDR3 nucleotides read TGTGCCAGCCGGCGATCTTTGGGACAGGGGGTCGGGGAGACCCAGTACTTC. It specifies CASRRSLGQGVGETQYF.

This chain joins TRBV7-2 and TRBJ2-6, with D uncertain. The CDR3 is 18 residues long. The V end was cut by 3 bases, the J end by 0 bases, with 15 bases between. Germline lookup yields CDR1 SGHTA and CDR2 FQGNSA. As DNA, the CDR3 is TGTGCCAGCAGCTTGCTATTCCCTCAGGCCTCTGGGGCCAACGTCCTGACTTTC. Its translation: CASSLLFPQASGANVLTF.

V is TRBV12-3 or TRBV12-4 and J is TRBJ1-5; unclear D gene. V lost 6 bases and J 2 bases, leaving 14 bases between the germline ends. The CDR3 is 15 residues long. The CDR3 sequence: CASRGGPAGNQPQHF. For the CDR3, the DNA is TGTGCCAGCAGAGGAGGGCCGGCGGGCAATCAGCCCCAGCATTTT.

In this sample, this clonotype turned up once. The chain uses TRBV20-1 and TRBJ2-1; possibly TRBD1 for D (6 bases). This CDR3 is built from 15 residues. The ends were cut back, 4 bases at V and 7 bases at J, with 20 bases in the middle. Germline V gene lookup returns CDR1 DFQATT and CDR2 SNEGSKA (reference sequence). CDR3 in DNA: TGCAGTGCTAATCTACAGGGTTATAAGTCTAATGAGCAGTTCTTC. Translation gives CSANLQGYKSNEQFF.

The chain is built from TRBV29-1 and TRBJ1-1, with D unclear. The CDR3 extends over 11 amino acids. V lost 5 bases and J lost 0, with 4 bases in between. The germline gives CDR1 SQVTM, CDR2 ANQGSEA. The CDR3 sequence: CSVPMNTEAFF. In nucleotides, the CDR3 is TGCAGCGTTCCGATGAACACTGAAGCTTTCTTT.

This chain connects TRBV29-1 to TRBJ2-7; the D is unclear. Trimming removed 6 bases at V and 2 bases at J, with 17 bases between. Germline CDR1 and CDR2: SQVTM and ANQGSEA. The CDR3 has 14 amino acids. CDR3 DNA sequence: TGCAGCGTCGGTAATATGTGGGGAACCTACGAGCAGTACTTC. Translation: CSVGNMWGTYEQYF.

The chain is built from TRBV7-2 and TRBJ1-6; no clear D gene. V lost 1 base, J lost 7 bases, and 11 bases lay in between. This CDR3 comprises 15 residues. CDR1 and CDR2 (germline): SGHTA, FQGNSA. The CDR3, as DNA: TGTGCCAGCAGCTTAGTACAGAATGCAAATTCACCCCTCCACTTT. As protein: CASSLVQNANSPLHF.

Here the CDR3 DNA reads TGTGCCAGCAGTTACGACCCACTAGCGGGGGGGCCAGAGACCCAGTACTTC. It encodes CASSYDPLAGGPETQYF. The V call is TRBV6-5, the J call TRBJ2-5; 13 nucleotides agree with TRBD2. The ends lost 2 bases at V and 4 bases at J; junction bases unmatched: 7. The CDR3 length is 17 residues. Germline assignment: CDR1 MNHEY and CDR2 SVGAGI.

The V call is TRBV7-9, the J call TRBJ1-2, with 9 bases aligning to TRBD1. CDR1 and CDR2 (germline): SEHNR, FQNEAQ (reference sequence). V lost 4 bases and J lost 3; bases outside the gene matches: 9. There are 16 residues in the CDR3. The CDR3 spells CASSSPGQGPDYGYTF. CDR3 coding DNA: TGTGCCAGCAGCTCCCCTGGACAGGGGCCCGACTATGGCTACACCTTC.

This clonotype has more than one count but fewer than ten. The CDR3 coding sequence is TGTGCCAGCAGCATCAGTAGCGGGGGGGCTGGAGAGACCCAGTACTTC. Protein product: CASSISSGGAGETQYF. J is TRBJ2-5 and V is TRBV7-2; 11 bases fit TRBD2. J lost 4 bases, V lost 5 bases, and 9 bases had no gene match. CDR3 length: 16 residues. The germline CDR1 and CDR2 sequences are SGHTA and FQGNSA.